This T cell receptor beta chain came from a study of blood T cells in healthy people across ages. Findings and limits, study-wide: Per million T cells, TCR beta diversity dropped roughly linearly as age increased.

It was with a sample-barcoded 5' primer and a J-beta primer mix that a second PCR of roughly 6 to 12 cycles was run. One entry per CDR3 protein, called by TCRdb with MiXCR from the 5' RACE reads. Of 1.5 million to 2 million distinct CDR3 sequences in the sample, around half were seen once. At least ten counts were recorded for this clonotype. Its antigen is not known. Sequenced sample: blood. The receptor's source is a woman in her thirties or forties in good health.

CDR3 DNA sequence: TGCAGTGCTAGGGGTAGCGGGGGGTATGAGCAGTTCTTC. Amino acids: CSARGSGGYEQFF. This sequence joins TRBV20-1 and TRBJ2-1, with 10 bases lining up with TRBD2. V was clipped by 3 bases and J by 8 bases; unmatched bases: 4. This CDR3 region has 13 residues. Germline V gene lookup returns CDR1 DFQATT and CDR2 SNEGSKA (reference sequence).